This T cell receptor (beta chain) was found in a study of identical twins. General study points: In monozygotic twins, models underestimated the sharing of out-of-frame TCR alpha. Weaker excess sharing between twins was seen in beta out-of-frame sequences.

Comments on this clonotype: The antigen is unknown.

TCRdb re-derived calls from the 5' RACE reads in MiXCR, one entry per CDR3 protein. Altogether hundreds of thousands of distinct CDR3 sequences are present, 18% being singletons, with the ten largest covering around 12%. The data were also submitted as part of a second study, on T cells expressing NK-cell markers. From that report: Of the CD8+ T cell pool in roughly 6 donors, roughly 1.0-8% was accounted for by dominant NKG2C+ clonotypes.

This receptor was identified in a young woman in good health. The source material was PBMCs.

CDR3 sequence: CASSQEASASYEQYF. Written as DNA, the CDR3 is TGCGCCAGCAGCCAAGAGGCCTCTGCCTCCTACGAGCAGTACTTC. V is TRBV4-3 and J is TRBJ2-7, with no clear D. Germline V CDR1 and CDR2: LGHNA, YSLEER. CDR3 length: 15 residues. V dropped 0 bases and J dropped 0 bases, with 9 bases sitting between them.